The clone carrying this T cell receptor beta chain came up a few times. The antigen remains unidentified. Unique molecular identifiers tagged individual cDNA molecules. TCRdb fed the 5' RACE reads into MiXCR, producing one record per CDR3 protein. Of roughly 67,000 distinct CDR3 sequences listed, approximately 12% were seen once; the top ten hold approximately 1.7%. The data were taken from a study of early T cells in non-severe SARS-CoV-2 infection. Study-level points and caveats: Anti-spike CD8 responses were favored in VDJdb matching, and private and CD4 specificities were missed.

This CDR3 contains 17 residues. In germline, CDR1 is LGHNA, CDR2 YSLEER. V gave up 4 bases and J gave up 7 bases; unmatched junction bases: 18. The V call is TRBV4-3, the J call TRBJ1-1; 7 nucleotides align to TRBD1. Sequences were obtained from whole blood. This clonotype was obtained from an adult who was a healthcare worker with PCR-confirmed SARS-CoV-2 infection or an uninfected control (not recorded which). The CDR3 protein is CASSPTTGWQGVDEAFF. For the CDR3, the DNA is TGCGCCAGCAGCCCGACGACAGGGTGGCAGGGTGTTGATGAAGCTTTCTTT.